The 19 T cell receptor beta chains given below trace back to one sample, sequenced in a study of blood T cell repertoires in COVID-19. Sequencing used immunoSEQ multiplex PCR; TCRdb keeps in-frame clones, though not all of them. The sample shows tens of thousands of clones, about four fifths of them seen only once. Sequenced sample: peripheral blood. These receptors came from a woman aged 55-70 years with acute or convalescent COVID-19.

V and J are TRBV6-5 and TRBJ2-7, with TRBD2 identical over 9 bases. The V and J ends lost 0 bases and 3 bases, in that order; junction bases with no gene match: 6. The CDR3 spans 16 residues. In germline, CDR1 is MNHEY, CDR2 SVGAGI. The CDR3 coding sequence is TGTGCCAGCAGTTACTCGTTTAGCGGGAGTATCTACGAGCAGTACTTC. The encoded protein is CASSYSFSGSIYEQYF.

This clone turned up a few times. This chain joins TRBV20-1 and TRBJ1-5, with D perhaps TRBD1 (6 bases). The CDR3 runs 11 residues. Germline CDR1 DFQATT, CDR2 SNEGSKA (reference sequence). The DNA of the CDR3 is TGCAGGAAACAGGGAGATCAGCCCCAGCATTTT. The encoded protein is CRKQGDQPQHF.

The CDR3 here is CASSRRGGGADTQYF. The CDR3 nucleotides read TGTGCCAGCAGCCGCCGGGGAGGAGGTGCAGATACGCAGTATTTT. The chain links TRBV13 to TRBJ2-3; perhaps TRBD2 as D (6 bases). Trimming removed 5 bases from V and 4 bases from J, with 16 bases in between. Germline values: CDR1 PRHDT, CDR2 FYEKMQ (reference sequence). The CDR3 is 15 residues long.

The gene calls are TRBV11-3 and TRBJ2-7; 9 positions agree with TRBD1. V dropped 5 bases and J dropped 2; count of bases not matched to a gene: 7. The CDR3 runs to 15 residues. CDR1 and CDR2 (germline): SGHNT, YENEEA. The CDR3 reads CASSRAGQGTYEQYF. CDR3 bases: TGTGCCAGCAGCCGAGCGGGACAGGGTACCTACGAGCAGTACTTC.

This chain connects TRBV19 to TRBJ1-5, with D hard to call. In germline, CDR1 is LNHDA, CDR2 SQIVND (reference sequence). Trimming removed 7 bases from V and 3 bases from J, with 13 bases in between. This CDR3 contains 14 residues. CDR3 sequence: CASTQDGVNQPQHF. CDR3 DNA sequence: TGTGCCAGTACCCAGGACGGGGTCAATCAGCCCCAGCATTTT. Drawing the rest from reference TRBV19 and TRBJ1-5, the complete variable domain is DGGITQSPKYLFRKEGQNVTLSCEQNLNHDAMYWYRQDPGQGLRLIYYSQIVNDFQKGDIAEGYSVSREKKESFPLTVTSAQKNPTAFYLCASTQDGVNQPQHFGDGTRLSIL.

The chain links TRBV12-3 or TRBV12-4 to TRBJ1-3, with D unresolved. V lost 11 bases, J lost 0 bases, and 11 bases lay in between. This CDR3 region has 13 residues. The CDR3 reads CASFRNSGNTIYF. CDR3 DNA: TGTGCCTCGTTCCGTAACTCTGGAAACACCATATATTTT.

The chain recombines TRBV5-5 with TRBJ1-2; weak D call: TRBD1 (6 bases). CDR1 SGHKS and CDR2 YYEKEE come from the germline V gene (reference sequence). The CDR3 is 14 residues long. V was shortened by 4 bases and J by 4 bases, with 14 bases between the two germline ends. CDR3 sequence reads: CASSVTGSFYGYTF. CDR3 bases: TGTGCCAGCAGCGTTACAGGGTCCTTCTATGGCTACACCTTC.

Written as DNA, the CDR3 is TGTGCCACGTCAACCGGGACAGCCTATGGCTACACCTTC. Translating gives CATSTGTAYGYTF. The chain couples TRBV24-1 to TRBJ1-2; 7 bases are a match to TRBD1. The CDR3 covers 13 residues. With 10 bases clipped from V and 4 bases from J, the junction kept 8 bases outside the gene matches. CDR1 is KGHDR and CDR2 is SFDVKD in the germline V gene.

This chain links TRBV6-5 with TRBJ2-1, with 9 bases lining up with TRBD2. Germline lookup yields CDR1 MNHEY and CDR2 SVGAGI. The trim removed 7 bases at V and 7 bases at J, leaving 8 bases unmatched. The CDR3 runs to 14 residues. CDR3 in DNA: TGTGCCAGCAAACGGGGTAGCGGGAGAAATGAGCAGTTCTTC. Its protein product is CASKRGSGRNEQFF.

This clone appeared once. The V gene is TRBV5-1, the J gene TRBJ1-1; unclear D gene. The V end lost 0 bases, the J end lost 3 bases, and 12 bases lay between the germline ends. The CDR3 length is 15 residues. CDR1 and CDR2 (germline): SGHRS, YFSETQ. The chain's CDR3 is CASSLVGDSHTEAFF. The CDR3 DNA follows: TGCGCCAGCAGCTTGGTTGGAGATTCGCACACTGAAGCTTTCTTT.

The V gene is TRBV3-1 (or the pseudogene TRBV3-2), the J gene TRBJ2-1, with 11 bases matching TRBD2. This CDR3 spans 15 amino acids. V dropped 4 bases and J dropped 7; count of bases not matched to a gene: 6. CDR1 is LGHDT, CDR2 YNNKEL, per germline (reference sequence). Here the CDR3 reads CASSPSGGFGNEQFF. CDR3 nucleotide sequence: TGTGCCAGCAGCCCTAGCGGGGGGTTTGGAAATGAGCAGTTCTTC.

Only a few counts were recorded for this clone. The V and J genes are TRBV7-2 and TRBJ2-2; 8 bases align to TRBD2. CDR3 size: 16 residues. Germline V gene lookup returns CDR1 SGHTA and CDR2 FQGNSA. After removal of 2 bases from V and 7 bases from J, the junction contained 9 bases not matched to a gene. The CDR3: CASSLLGGGPSGELFF. The DNA for the CDR3 is TGTGCCAGCAGCTTACTCGGGGGGGGCCCGAGCGGGGAGCTGTTTTTT. Filled out from reference TRBV7-2 and TRBJ2-2, the complete variable domain reads GAGVSQSPSNKVTEKGKDVELRCDPISGHTALYWYRQSLGQGLEFLIYFQGNSAPDKSGLPSDRFSAERTGGSVSTLTIQRTQQEDSAVYLCASSLLGGGPSGELFFGEGSRLTVL.

The chain recombines TRBV5-1 with TRBJ1-2; 11 bases map to TRBD1. The CDR3 is 15 amino acids. V trimming: 4 bases; J trimming: 7 bases; junction bases outside the gene matches: 9. Germline assignment: CDR1 SGHRS and CDR2 YFSETQ. CDR3 DNA: TGCGCCAGCAGCCCAGGGACAGGGGGATTGGTTGGCTACACCTTC. This gives the protein CASSPGTGGLVGYTF.

This clone was counted a few times. The chain joins TRBV5-1 to TRBJ1-2; D is undetermined. V was shortened by 3 bases and J by 2 bases, with 14 bases between the two germline ends. The germline V gene encodes CDR1 SGHRS and CDR2 YFSETQ. This CDR3 has 15 residues. This CDR3 reads CASSSRVGGNYGYTF. The CDR3 region has the DNA TGCGCCAGCAGCTCCCGCGTTGGCGGAAACTATGGCTACACCTTC.

The chain links TRBV30 to TRBJ2-5; a weak D match, TRBD2 (6 bases). Germline CDR1 reads GTSNPN; CDR2 reads SVGIG (reference sequence). The length of the CDR3 is 14 residues. Trimming removed 3 bases at V and 1 base at J, with 12 bases between. The CDR3 is CAWRRGIIQETQYF. The CDR3 bases are TGTGCCTGGAGACGGGGGATAATCCAAGAGACCCAGTACTTC. Full variable domain (remainder filled in from reference TRBV30 and TRBJ2-5): SQTIHQWPATLVQPVGSPLSLECTVEGTSNPNLYWYRQAAGRGLQLLFYSVGIGQISSEVPQNLSASRPQDRQFILSSKKLLLSDSGFYLCAWRRGIIQETQYFGPGTRLLVL.

This clone has just one count. The chain carries TRBV27 and TRBJ1-2, with TRBD1 as a possible D gene (5 bases). The V end was cut by 2 bases, the J end by 7 bases, with 11 bases between. The CDR3 consists of 13 residues. Germline-derived CDR1 and CDR2 are MNHEY and SMNVEV (reference sequence). CDR3 sequence: CASSLNTQGGYTF. Here the CDR3 DNA reads TGTGCCAGCAGTTTAAACACTCAGGGTGGCTACACCTTC.

The chain joins TRBV29-1 to TRBJ2-5; the match to TRBD1 covers 10 bases. CDR1 and CDR2 from the germline V gene are SQVTM and ANQGSEA. The CDR3 totals 14 residues. The trim removed 0 bases at V and 5 bases at J, leaving 3 bases unmatched. The CDR3 region has the DNA TGCAGCGTTGAAGAGGACAGGGGGTGGGAGACCCAGTACTTC. Translated: CSVEEDRGWETQYF. The full variable domain, with the rest looked up from reference TRBV29-1 and TRBJ2-5, is SAVISQKPSRDICQRGTSLTIQCQVDSQVTMMFWYRQQPGQSLTLIATANQGSEATYESGFVIDKFPISRPNLTFSTLTVSNMSPEDSSIYLCSVEEDRGWETQYFGPGTRLLVL.

The sample holds a few counts of this clone. This chain links TRBV3-1 (or the pseudogene TRBV3-2) with TRBJ1-1; no clear D gene. V was cut by 2 bases and J by 7 bases, with 11 bases left in between. Germline CDR1 and CDR2: LGHDT and YNNKEL (reference sequence). This CDR3 is 13 amino acids long. The DNA for the CDR3 is TGTGCCAGCAGCCAATTGTATTCAGGTGAAGCTTTCTTT. Encoded protein: CASSQLYSGEAFF.

This clone was observed a handful of times. The rearrangement links TRBV5-1 to TRBJ2-5; 8 bases map to TRBD2. The CDR3 totals 16 residues. V lost 4 bases to trimming and J lost 5 bases; unmatched junction nucleotides: 13. Germline CDR1 reads SGHRS; CDR2 reads YFSETQ. The chain's CDR3 is CASSRQTSALSETQYF. In DNA, the CDR3 is TGCGCCAGCAGCCGTCAGACTAGCGCCCTGTCGGAGACCCAGTACTTC. The full variable domain, its missing parts supplied by reference TRBV5-1 and TRBJ2-5, is KAGVTQTPRYLIKTRGQQVTLSCSPISGHRSVSWYQQTPGQGLQFLFEYFSETQRNKGNFPGRFSGRQFSNSRSEMNVSTLELGDSALYLCASSRQTSALSETQYFGPGTRLLVL.